These 15 T cell receptor beta chains originate from one sample sequenced in a study of cytomegalovirus exposure and HLA in healthy donors. The primer mix had 60 Vbeta and 13 Jbeta primers. TCRdb's copy holds only in-frame clones and misses some; the assay was immunoSEQ multiplex PCR. The sample table sets out approximately 110,000 clones. Material for sequencing was PBMCs. These receptors all stem from a man between 18 and 35 years old in good health and CMV-seronegative.

The chain uses TRBV5-1 and TRBJ1-1, with TRBD1 matching 7 bases. The junction had 11 bases not matched to a gene; V was cut back by 5 bases and J by 1 base. Germline lookup yields CDR1 SGHRS and CDR2 YFSETQ. CDR3 length: 16 amino acids. CDR3 loop: CASRATGDRANTEAFF. The CDR3 DNA reads as TGCGCCAGCAGGGCGACTGGGGACAGAGCGAACACTGAAGCTTTCTTT. Full variable domain (missing parts from reference TRBV5-1 and TRBJ1-1): KAGVTQTPRYLIKTRGQQVTLSCSPISGHRSVSWYQQTPGQGLQFLFEYFSETQRNKGNFPGRFSGRQFSNSRSEMNVSTLELGDSALYLCASRATGDRANTEAFFGQGTRLTVV.

The chain carries TRBV7-9 and TRBJ2-7; weak D call: TRBD1 (6 bases). The germline V gene encodes CDR1 SEHNR and CDR2 FQNEAQ (reference sequence). The CDR3 totals 13 residues. V was shortened by 0 bases and J by 3 bases, with 6 bases between the two germline ends. The CDR3 DNA follows: TGTGCCAGCAGCTTAGCAGGGGGCTACGAGCAGTACTTC. Its translation is CASSLAGGYEQYF.

The V gene is TRBV6-4, the J gene TRBJ1-5; 7 nucleotides line up with TRBD1. V gave up 6 bases and J gave up 2 bases; unmatched junction bases: 4. The CDR3 runs 14 residues. Germline values: CDR1 MRHNA, CDR2 SNTAGT. The CDR3 DNA sequence: TGTGCCAGCAGGCCAACAGGGGGCAATCAGCCCCAGCATTTT. It is translated as CASRPTGGNQPQHF.

The rearrangement joins TRBV4-1 to TRBJ2-7; D not resolved. This CDR3 region has 13 residues. The ends were cut back, 1 base at V and 3 bases at J, with 7 bases in the middle. The germline V gene encodes CDR1 MGHRA and CDR2 YSYEKL. CDR3 in DNA: TGCGCCAGCAGCCAAGTTCTCTACTACGAGCAGTACTTC. Protein: CASSQVLYYEQYF.

This sequence joins TRBV6-1 and TRBJ1-5, with a possible D match to TRBD1 (6 bases). The germline V and J ends were trimmed by 2 bases and 3 bases, with 14 bases remaining between them. Germline V gene data show CDR1 as MNHNS and CDR2 as SASEGT. CDR3 length: 16 residues. CDR3 region: CASSEFRTEYNQPQHF. The CDR3 DNA reads as TGTGCCAGCAGTGAATTCCGGACAGAGTACAATCAGCCCCAGCATTTT.

The chain combines TRBV11-2 with TRBJ1-5; no clear D. Germline V lookup: CDR1 SGHAT, CDR2 FQNNGV. CDR3 size: 14 residues. The ends were cut back, 0 bases at V and 0 bases at J, with 3 bases in the middle. The CDR3 DNA reads TGTGCCAGCAGCTTAGACAATAGCAATCAGCCCCAGCATTTT. It is translated as CASSLDNSNQPQHF.

This chain joins TRBV20-1 and TRBJ2-1; TRBD2 agrees at 7 bases. Germline CDR1 reads DFQATT; CDR2 reads SNEGSKA (reference sequence). CDR3 size: 10 residues. With V trimmed by 6 bases and J by 12 bases, 5 bases remained unmatched. The chain's CDR3 is CSATLATQFF. The DNA for the CDR3 is TGCAGTGCCACACTAGCGACGCAGTTCTTC.

This chain uses TRBV4-1 with TRBJ1-1; 7 nucleotides line up with TRBD1. CDR1 is MGHRA, CDR2 YSYEKL, per germline. With V trimmed by 6 bases and J by 1 base, 5 bases remained unmatched. The CDR3 length is 14 residues. CDR3 sequence reads: CASRGQLKNTEAFF. The CDR3, as DNA: TGCGCCAGCAGGGGACAGTTGAAGAACACTGAAGCTTTCTTT.

J is TRBJ1-4 and V is TRBV6-6, with D uncertain. Germline V CDR1 and CDR2: MNHNY, SVGAGI (reference sequence). V gave up 2 bases and J gave up 7 bases, with 14 bases separating them. The CDR3 spans 15 residues. CDR3 protein: CASSYISDTGEKLFF. CDR3 DNA sequence: TGTGCCAGCAGTTACATCTCAGATACGGGTGAAAAACTGTTTTTT.

This chain uses TRBV19 with TRBJ2-1, with 13 bases lining up with TRBD2. V lost 6 bases, J lost 8 bases, and 10 bases stayed unmatched. This CDR3 is 16 amino acids long. Germline V gene data show CDR1 as LNHDA and CDR2 as SQIVND (reference sequence). The CDR3 DNA reads TGTGCCAGTAGCGACCCGGGACTAGCGGGGAGCGATGAGCAGTTCTTC. Translated, it gives CASSDPGLAGSDEQFF.

The rearrangement uses TRBV30 and TRBJ1-5; the D gene is possibly TRBD1 (5 bases). The CDR3 contains 13 residues. Germline V lookup: CDR1 GTSNPN, CDR2 SVGIG (reference sequence). V lost 4 bases and J lost 4, with 11 bases in between. CDR3 sequence: CAWTARANQPQHF. In DNA form, the CDR3 reads TGTGCCTGGACCGCCAGGGCAAATCAGCCCCAGCATTTT.

V is TRBV28 and J is TRBJ2-7; 7 nucleotides match TRBD2. CDR1 MDHEN and CDR2 SYDVKM come from the germline V gene. After removal of 7 bases from V and 4 bases from J, the junction contained 7 bases not matched to a gene. The CDR3 runs 13 residues. CDR3 region: CASIDQGGYEQYF. DNA for the CDR3: TGTGCCAGCATCGATCAGGGAGGGTACGAGCAGTACTTC.

This chain links TRBV27 with TRBJ2-7, with 11 bases identical to TRBD1. V lost 7 bases to trimming and J lost 6 bases; unmatched junction nucleotides: 11. Germline V gene lookup returns CDR1 MNHEY and CDR2 SMNVEV (reference sequence). The CDR3 covers 15 residues. CDR3 protein: CASTPSAGTGGEQYF. CDR3 DNA sequence: TGTGCCAGCACCCCATCCGCCGGGACAGGGGGCGAGCAGTACTTC.

The V and J genes are TRBV18 and TRBJ1-5; D gene ambiguous. The CDR3 loop spans 13 amino acids. Trimming stripped 3 bases from V and 6 bases from J, with 9 bases between. Germline V lookup: CDR1 KGHSH, CDR2 LQKENI. In DNA form, the CDR3 reads TGTGCCAGCTCACCCATAGAGGGTCAGCCCCAGCATTTT. This encodes CASSPIEGQPQHF.

The chain links TRBV2 to TRBJ1-4; D not resolved. The CDR3 consists of 17 residues. The ends were cut back, 4 bases at V and 0 bases at J, with 15 bases in the middle. From germline, CDR1 is SNHLY and CDR2 FYNNEI. CDR3 bases: TGTGCCAGCAGTGGGGAGAGGATATCTGCAACTAATGAAAAACTGTTTTTT. This encodes CASSGERISATNEKLFF.